The 12 T cell receptor beta chains listed next were all sequenced from one sample in a study of cytomegalovirus exposure and HLA in healthy donors. Sequencing was performed with immunoSEQ multiplex PCR; in TCRdb, only in-frame clones are kept and a portion is missing. The sample contains 150,000 to 200,000 clones, around 88% of which appear only once. Sequencing input: PBMCs. The receptors were sampled from a woman between 18 and 30 years old in good health and CMV-seronegative.

The chain is built from TRBV5-4 and TRBJ2-5; 16 bases agree with TRBD2. Germline-derived CDR1 and CDR2 are SGHNT and YYREEE (reference sequence). The CDR3 contains 17 residues. The ends lost 6 bases at V and 0 bases at J; junction bases unmatched: 5. The CDR3 protein is CASTGTSGGADQETQYF. CDR3 DNA sequence: TGTGCCAGCACTGGGACTAGCGGGGGGGCCGACCAAGAGACCCAGTACTTC.

This clone came up once. The rearrangement uses TRBV6-4 and TRBJ2-7; the D is unclear. Germline loops: CDR1 MRHNA, CDR2 SNTAGT. The CDR3 loop spans 15 amino acids. V lost 6 bases, J lost 5 bases, and 20 bases lay in between. The CDR3 loop is CASSPTGLDFDEQYF. The CDR3, as DNA: TGTGCCAGCAGCCCCACGGGTCTGGATTTCGACGAGCAGTACTTC.

V usage is TRBV5-1 and J usage is TRBJ1-2, with D unclear. V was cut by 0 bases and J by 0 bases, with 18 bases left in between. Germline-derived CDR1 and CDR2 are SGHRS and YFSETQ. CDR3 length: 18 amino acids. The CDR3 sequence: CASSLVAGPGTANYGYTF. DNA for the CDR3: TGCGCCAGCAGCTTGGTTGCAGGCCCCGGAACAGCTAACTATGGCTACACCTTC.

The rearrangement links TRBV2 to TRBJ1-1; possible D gene TRBD1, 6 bases. The V gene's germline CDR1 is SNHLY and CDR2 FYNNEI. The CDR3 runs 14 residues. V lost 4 bases to trimming and J lost 3 bases, with 12 bases between them. The CDR3 DNA reads as TGTGCCAGCAGTGTGTTGGGGGCTGACACTGAAGCTTTCTTT. This sequence encodes CASSVLGADTEAFF.

This clone was observed a few times. The gene calls are TRBV19 and TRBJ1-1, with 8 bases that match TRBD1. V was clipped by 6 bases and J by 4 bases; unmatched bases: 13. CDR3 length: 16 amino acids. Germline lookup yields CDR1 LNHDA and CDR2 SQIVND (reference sequence). The CDR3 bases are TGTGCCAGTAGCATGACAGGGGCAGGAACTCGCACTGAAGCTTTCTTT. Its translation is CASSMTGAGTRTEAFF.

This sequence joins TRBV10-3 and TRBJ2-1; D not resolved. CDR1 is ENHRY, CDR2 SYGVKD, per germline. The CDR3 is 15 amino acids. Between the trimmed V and J ends, which lost 0 bases and 1 base, there was a span of 7 bases. Written as DNA, the CDR3 is TGTGCCATCAGTGAGTCGTTCGAGTCCTACAATGAGCAGTTCTTC. Residues: CAISESFESYNEQFF.

This chain joins TRBV7-9 and TRBJ2-7; 15 bases map to TRBD2. CDR1 is SEHNR and CDR2 is FQNEAQ in the germline V gene (reference sequence). The J segment lost 3 bases and the V segment lost 5 bases, leaving 5 bases of the junction unmatched. The CDR3 length is 16 residues. Here the CDR3 reads CASSMGTSGGFYEQYF. The CDR3, as DNA: TGTGCCAGCAGCATGGGGACTAGCGGGGGGTTCTACGAGCAGTACTTC.

J is TRBJ2-7 and V is TRBV7-2, with TRBD2 matching over 14 bases. Per germline, CDR1 SGHTA and CDR2 FQGNSA. The CDR3 runs 15 residues. Trimming at V came to 5 bases and at J to 4 bases, leaving 4 bases not matched to a gene. CDR3 coding DNA: TGTGCCAGCAGCCAAAGACTAGCGGGGGGGTACGAGCAGTACTTC. This sequence encodes CASSQRLAGGYEQYF.

The rearrangement uses TRBV7-6 and TRBJ2-3; 10 positions agree with TRBD2. This CDR3 is built from 20 residues. Germline-derived CDR1 and CDR2 are SGHVS and FNYEAQ. Trimming at V came to 4 bases and at J to 1 base, leaving 17 bases not matched to a gene. CDR3 in DNA: TGTGCCAGCAGCTACGACTACTCACCTGCCAGCGGGGGGGGCACAGATACGCAGTATTTT. Protein sequence: CASSYDYSPASGGGTDTQYF. Combining the CDR3 with reference TRBV7-6 and TRBJ2-3 gives the whole variable domain GAGVSQSPRYKVTKRGQDVALRCDPISGHVSLYWYRQALGQGPEFLTYFNYEAQQDKSGLPNDRFSAERPEGSISTLTIQRTEQRDSAMYRCASSYDYSPASGGGTDTQYFGPGTRLTVL.

V usage is TRBV15 and J usage is TRBJ1-3; TRBD1 matches 10 bases. This CDR3 comprises 14 residues. J was trimmed by 8 bases and V by 5 bases; bases with no gene match: 6. CDR1 LNHNV and CDR2 YYDKDF come from the germline V gene (reference sequence). The CDR3 region is CATSGYGQGDTIYF. CDR3 sequence (DNA): TGTGCCACCAGCGGATATGGACAGGGGGACACCATATATTTT.

The gene calls are TRBV10-2 and TRBJ2-3, with 11 bases fitting TRBD1. The CDR3 is 17 residues long. Per the germline V gene, CDR1 is WSHSY and CDR2 is SAAADI. Trimming at V came to 3 bases and at J to 0 bases, leaving 5 bases not matched to a gene. CDR3: CASSDTGTGGSTDTQYF. CDR3 bases: TGCGCCAGCAGTGACACCGGGACAGGGGGTAGCACAGATACGCAGTATTTT.

This chain links TRBV5-1 with TRBJ2-3, with 13 bases fitting TRBD2. This CDR3 contains 15 residues. Per the germline V gene, CDR1 is SGHRS and CDR2 is YFSETQ. Unmatched junction bases numbered 4, after V lost 4 bases and J lost 5 bases. CDR3 nucleotide sequence: TGCGCCAGCAGCGGGGGACTAGCGGGAAGAGATACGCAGTATTTT. Encoded protein: CASSGGLAGRDTQYF.